This T cell receptor (beta chain) was recovered during a study of blood T cell repertoires in COVID-19. Study overall: The United States, Italy and Spain supplied acute and convalescent COVID-19 samples. From T cells, B-cell-depleted T cells, or PBMCs came the material, which was cDNA or gDNA.

CDR1 and CDR2 from the germline V gene are SGHTA and FQGNSA. V lost 2 bases to trimming and J lost 8 bases, with 18 bases between them. The CDR3 length is 16 residues. Per the original data handling: From reference gene primer amplification, estimates of nucleated cell counts were derived. The table came from immunoSEQ multiplex PCR; TCRdb's copy has only in-frame clones and leaves some out. The V and J calls and clone size were taken over from that table, and D and trimming were inferred from the DNA. The sample lists roughly 64,000 clones, roughly four fifths seen once, with approximately 5.1% in the top ten.

The chain combines TRBV7-2 with TRBJ1-4, with TRBD1 as a possible D gene (5 bases). The receptor comes from a human donor in a cohort sampled during active COVID-19. Sequencing used peripheral blood. The CDR3 here is CASSLSGAGLPEKLFF. For the CDR3, the DNA is TGTGCCAGCAGCTTAAGTGGGGCAGGCCTACCAGAAAAACTGTTTTTT. Supplemented by reference TRBV7-2 and TRBJ1-4, the full variable domain reads GAGVSQSPSNKVTEKGKDVELRCDPISGHTALYWYRQSLGQGLEFLIYFQGNSAPDKSGLPSDRFSAERTGGSVSTLTIQRTQQEDSAVYLCASSLSGAGLPEKLFFGSGTQLSVL.